These T cell receptor beta chains were read from a single sample in a study of blood T cell repertoires in COVID-19. Some clones are missing from TCRdb's copy, which holds only in-frame ones; the method was immunoSEQ multiplex PCR. The sample holds almost 50,000 clones, 70% to 80% seen once. Sequences were obtained from peripheral blood. These receptors all come from a man aged 65-85 years with acute or convalescent COVID-19. Both conserved end residues are part of each CDR3. The order of the fields is D gene, V gene, J gene, clone size, CDR3 protein, CDR3 DNA. The D gene is left open where the match is weak. Clone size is stated in some rows and not others, as once, few, many or a class when expanded.

-	TRBV6-5	TRBJ1-4	-	CAGSQFATNEKLFF	TGTGCCGGCTCACAGTTTGCAACTAATGAAAAACTGTTTTTT
-	TRBV30	TRBJ1-1	-	CAWSGRGSDTEAFF	TGTGCCTGGAGTGGGCGGGGCTCGGACACTGAAGCTTTCTTT
-	TRBV11-1	TRBJ1-4	-	CASSDSRGGHNEKLFF	TGTGCCAGCAGCGACTCCCGTGGGGGACATAATGAAAAACTGTTTTTT
TRBD1	TRBV9	TRBJ2-5	once	CASAEQGLETQYF	TGTGCCAGCGCAGAACAGGGGTTAGAGACCCAGTACTTC
-	TRBV29-1	TRBJ1-1	-	CSVVREGTEAFF	TGCAGCGTTGTCAGGGAGGGCACTGAAGCTTTCTTT
TRBD1	TRBV2	TRBJ2-3	-	CASRADRGLKDTQYF	TGTGCCAGCAGAGCGGACAGGGGGCTTAAAGATACGCAGTATTTT
TRBD1	TRBV3-1/TRBV3-2	TRBJ2-7	-	CASSQARTGGKYEQYF	TGTGCCAGCAGCCAAGCTAGGACAGGGGGCAAATACGAGCAGTACTTC
-	TRBV2	TRBJ1-2	-	CASRDTGNYGYTF	TGTGCCAGCAGGGACACAGGGAACTATGGCTACACCTTC
-	TRBV19	TRBJ1-5	-	CASRSRAFRQPQHF	TGTGCCAGTAGGAGCCGTGCGTTCCGACAGCCCCAGCATTTT
TRBD1	TRBV11-3	TRBJ2-1	-	CASSSRDRDNEQFF	TGTGCCAGCAGCTCCCGGGACAGGGACAATGAGCAGTTCTTC
-	TRBV2	TRBJ1-1	-	CASSWETEAFF	TGTGCCAGCAGTTGGGAGACTGAAGCTTTCTTT
-	TRBV7-9	TRBJ2-5	-	CASSVQVKETQYF	TGTGCCAGCAGCGTACAGGTTAAAGAGACCCAGTACTTC
TRBD1	TRBV2	TRBJ1-6	-	CASSGDRGNSPLHF	TGTGCCAGCAGTGGAGACAGGGGTAATTCACCCCTCCACTTT
TRBD1	TRBV19	TRBJ1-1	-	CATDGNHRDRDYAAFF	TGTGCCACCGACGGAAACCACCGGGACAGGGATTATGCAGCTTTCTTT
TRBD1	TRBV7-3	TRBJ1-6	-	CASSLEGAWYSPLHF	TGTGCCAGCAGCTTGGAGGGGGCATGGTATTCACCCCTCCACTTT
TRBD2	TRBV7-3	TRBJ2-2	-	CATGAGGHRTGELFF	TGTGCCACCGGAGCGGGAGGGCATCGCACCGGGGAGCTGTTTTTT
-	TRBV19	TRBJ2-7	-	CASSYRQSSSYEQYF	TGTGCCAGTAGTTATAGACAGTCGAGCTCCTACGAGCAGTACTTC
TRBD1	TRBV7-8	TRBJ1-2	-	CASSLPGQGFDGYTF	TGTGCCAGCAGCTTACCGGGACAGGGATTCGATGGCTACACCTTC
TRBD1	TRBV29-1	TRBJ2-5	-	CSLWTGGKETQYF	TGCAGCCTCTGGACAGGGGGCAAGGAGACCCAGTACTTC
-	TRBV30	TRBJ2-1	-	CAWSVSYNEQFF	TGTGCCTGGAGTGTATCTTACAATGAGCAGTTCTTC
-	TRBV5-5	TRBJ2-5	-	CASSSPGVGETQYF	TGTGCCAGCAGCTCCCCCGGGGTGGGTGAGACCCAGTACTTC
-	TRBV19	TRBJ2-5	-	CASTGGDREETQYF	TGTGCCAGTACCGGAGGAGATCGTGAGGAGACCCAGTACTTC
TRBD2	TRBV30	TRBJ2-5	-	CAWSGPGGGETQYF	TGTGCCTGGAGTGGCCCCGGGGGAGGGGAGACCCAGTACTTC
-	TRBV6-1	TRBJ2-7	-	CASSVYSGGRDYYEQYF	TGTGCCAGCAGTGTCTACTCCGGGGGGCGTGACTACTACGAGCAGTACTTC
-	TRBV6-5	TRBJ2-7	-	CASRDPGYEQYF	TGTGCCAGCAGGGACCCAGGGTACGAGCAGTACTTC
TRBD1	TRBV5-1	TRBJ1-2	-	CASSWGQGRNYGYTF	TGCGCCAGCAGCTGGGGACAGGGAAGAAACTATGGCTACACCTTC